This T cell receptor beta chain was sequenced in a study of CD8+ T cells in alopecia areata. There are a few counts of this clone. CDR1 GTSNPN and CDR2 SVGIG come from the germline V gene (reference sequence). The CDR3 is 15 amino acids. The V end lost 2 bases, the J end lost 0 bases, and 12 bases lay between the germline ends. Specified treatment: oral pan-JAK inhibitor, 5-10 mg twice daily. After isolation, RNA underwent reverse transcription to generate cDNA as the sequencing template. Repertoires were generated with immunoSEQ multiplex PCR, while TCRdb's copy carries only in-frame clones and drops some. The sample holds some 170,000 clones, less than 75% seen once.

This chain connects TRBV30 to TRBJ2-3, with D possibly matching TRBD1 (5 bases). This specimen was CD4+ T cells sorted from blood, taken at approximately week 60, from a patient treated with tofacitinib. The receptor was isolated from a human donor with alopecia areata. The DNA of the CDR3 is TGTGCCTGGAGTCCAGGGTTCGGTAGCACAGATACGCAGTATTTT. Encoded protein: CAWSPGFGSTDTQYF.